This T cell receptor (beta chain) was identified during a study of blood T cell repertoires in COVID-19 (dated by TCRdb to the early 2020s). At the level of the whole study: Samples from collaborators originated in the United States, Italy and Spain and spanned both the acute and convalescent phases of COVID-19. Where HLA class I and class II types were available, the types were taken from metadata supplied by the sample provider, not from assay-based typing. The dataset comprised deeply sampled blood TCRbeta repertoires from subjects exposed to, actively infected with, or recovered from COVID-19. The repertoires were released in a freely available public database intended as a resource for research on the immune response to SARS-CoV-2. Samples came from the ongoing ImmuneRACE study (first 160 participants) plus 1,254 subjects from 6 global collaborators. The material from the prospective study consisted of cDNA or gDNA derived from T cells, B-cell-depleted T cells, or PBMCs. Nearly every sample came with metadata listing a de-identified subject ID, COVID-19 status, age in years and sex. The full study reports these points: The quantity of clinical and demographic metadata differed by source and by participant and was supplied without curation.

A remark on this clone: The target of this receptor is not known. No per-base quality is available; no much larger clone lies one base away.

TCRbeta CDR3 regions were amplified from genomic DNA by means of the immunoSEQ Assay, a bias-controlled multiplex PCR. Processing in the source paper ran as follows. The number of nucleated cells in each sample was estimated by amplification of reference gene primers within the assay. Sequence reads were collapsed and filtered to measure the absolute abundance of every unique TCRbeta CDR3 rearrangement. Productive Simpson clonality was computed per sample as the square root of Simpson's diversity index over productive rearrangements. TCRdb re-hosts the immuneACCESS table, in-frame sequences only. Its copies lack some clones; in the studies checked, an unresolved V gene accounts for under half of them, and the cause for the rest is not known. Clonal size and the V and J genes are those of that table, whereas D and trimming came from the DNA. The sample yields fewer than 250,000 clones; approximately 73% were counted once. The ten biggest clones cover about a sixth of the sample.

In the prospective study, participants were about 18 to 95 years old, resided in fewer than 25 geographic areas of the United States, and were enrolled through a virtual design. In the prospective study, participants were assigned to cohorts based on the clinical history participants reported in a screening survey and a study questionnaire. In the prospective study, whole blood, serum and a nasopharyngeal or oropharyngeal swab were collected from each participant by mobile phlebotomists. Prospective study participants could optionally give additional blood draws and questionnaires over an approximately 2-month period. Before DNA extraction, blood samples from the prospective study were shipped at room temperature or frozen. The material sequenced was PBMCs or T cells enriched from blood (not recorded which). This TCR was recovered from a woman in her fifties or sixties with acute COVID-19.

The DNA is TGTGCCAGCTCACCAGGGGGACTAGCGGGGGGACACGAGCAGTACGTC. Its translation is CASSPGGLAGGHEQYV. The chain is made from TRBV18 and TRBJ2-7; TRBD2 lines up with 15 middle nucleotides. CDR1 KGHSH and CDR2 LQKENI are derived from the germline V gene. V is trimmed back by 2 bases and J by 5 bases, and the junction contains 4 bases that no gene match accounts for. Reading from cysteine to valine, the CDR3 counts 16 amino acids. Only the CDR3 DNA stays, 48 bases, in frame from base 1.